The sequence of this T cell receptor beta chain was determined in a study of blood T cell repertoires in COVID-19. Profiling relied on immunoSEQ multiplex PCR, and the TCRdb table lists in-frame clones only, not all of them. This sample has around 170,000 clones, with approximately 80% found just once. V was pared by 1 base and J by 0 bases, with 7 bases between. The CDR3 spans 16 residues. Looked up from germline, CDR1 is MNHEY and CDR2 is SMNVEV (reference sequence). Individuals aged roughly 18 to 95 years were recruited from approximately 24 US areas. Sequencing used PBMCs or T cells enriched from blood (not recorded which). The origin of this receptor is a man aged 45 to 65 who had recovered from COVID-19. The chain recombines TRBV27 with TRBJ1-6; D is unresolved. The CDR3 coding sequence is TGTGCCAGCAGTTTATGGGCAGGCTCCTATAATTCACCCCTCCACTTT. Translated, it gives CASSLWAGSYNSPLHF.